This is a list of T cell receptor beta chains from one sample in a study of blood T cell repertoires in COVID-19. The method was immunoSEQ multiplex PCR; TCRdb's version includes in-frame clones alone and lacks a portion of them. The sample shows almost 350,000 clones, more than 70% of them seen only once. Input material: peripheral blood. All receptors derive from a woman aged 55-69 years with COVID-19, enrolled during active disease. CDR3s include the opening cysteine and the closing phenylalanine or tryptophan. The order of the fields is clone size, V gene, D gene, J gene, CDR3 DNA, CDR3 protein. The D gene is left open where the match is weak. Some rows mark clone size as missing; the rest say once, few, many or name a class of expanded clone.

clone size: few
V gene: TRBV28
D gene: TRBD2
J gene: TRBJ2-7
CDR3 DNA: TGTGCCAGCAGCTGGCGGGGGAGGGTTCCCTACGAGCAGTACTTC
CDR3 protein: CASSWRGRVPYEQYF

clone size: .
V gene: TRBV5-1
D gene: .
J gene: TRBJ1-1
CDR3 DNA: TGCGCCAGCAGGACAATGATGAACACTGAAGCTTTCTTT
CDR3 protein: CASRTMMNTEAFF

clone size: once
V gene: TRBV5-6
D gene: .
J gene: TRBJ2-1
CDR3 DNA: TGTGCCAGCACCTTCTGGATGGGGGGTAACTCCTACAATGAGCAGTTCTTC
CDR3 protein: CASTFWMGGNSYNEQFF

clone size: .
V gene: TRBV18
D gene: .
J gene: TRBJ1-5
CDR3 DNA: TGTGCCAGCTCACCATCGTATGGCTCCAATCAGCCCCAGCATTTT
CDR3 protein: CASSPSYGSNQPQHF

clone size: .
V gene: TRBV12-3/TRBV12-4
D gene: .
J gene: TRBJ1-2
CDR3 DNA: TGTGCCAGCAGTTTCGGGGACATGCATTACACCTTC
CDR3 protein: CASSFGDMHYTF

clone size: few
V gene: TRBV7-9
D gene: .
J gene: TRBJ2-7
CDR3 DNA: TGTGCCAGCAGCTTCTCCCCGACAGTAGGCTACGAGCAGTACTTC
CDR3 protein: CASSFSPTVGYEQYF

clone size: once
V gene: TRBV15
D gene: TRBD1
J gene: TRBJ2-7
CDR3 DNA: TGTGCCACCAGCAGAGATAGGCGACAGGGGTCCTACGAGCAGTACTTC
CDR3 protein: CATSRDRRQGSYEQYF

clone size: few
V gene: TRBV11-2
D gene: TRBD1
J gene: TRBJ1-3
CDR3 DNA: TGTGCCAGCAGCCCTGGCGGGCGACAGGGGAGAGACACCATATATTTT
CDR3 protein: CASSPGGRQGRDTIYF

clone size: .
V gene: TRBV7-2
D gene: .
J gene: TRBJ2-6
CDR3 DNA: TGTGCCAGCAGCCTCGCGTACTCTGGGGCCAACGTCCTGACTTTC
CDR3 protein: CASSLAYSGANVLTF

clone size: .
V gene: TRBV5-8
D gene: .
J gene: TRBJ1-2
CDR3 DNA: TGTGCCAGCAGCTCGATTGGGGGCCGTTATGGCTACACCTTC
CDR3 protein: CASSSIGGRYGYTF

clone size: .
V gene: TRBV6-5
D gene: .
J gene: TRBJ1-1
CDR3 DNA: TGTGCCAGCATCCCGGGACTACCTGAAGCTTTCTTT
CDR3 protein: CASIPGLPEAFF

clone size: .
V gene: TRBV6-4
D gene: TRBD2
J gene: TRBJ2-1
CDR3 DNA: TGTGCCAGCAGGGCAATAGCGGGGGGTTACAATGAGCAGTTCTTC
CDR3 protein: CASRAIAGGYNEQFF

clone size: .
V gene: TRBV6-6
D gene: .
J gene: TRBJ2-7
CDR3 DNA: TGTGCCAGCAGTTACAGCCCCCCAGGGGTCGAGCAGTACTTC
CDR3 protein: CASSYSPPGVEQYF

clone size: .
V gene: TRBV5-1
D gene: TRBD1
J gene: TRBJ1-1
CDR3 DNA: TGCGCCAGCAGCTTGGCCGGGACAGGGGCTCTCTTT
CDR3 protein: CASSLAGTGALF

clone size: .
V gene: TRBV25-1
D gene: .
J gene: TRBJ1-4
CDR3 DNA: TGTGCCAGCAGTGAGGACAGAGGGTATGAAAAACTGTTTTTT
CDR3 protein: CASSEDRGYEKLFF

clone size: .
V gene: TRBV7-9
D gene: TRBD1
J gene: TRBJ2-5
CDR3 DNA: TGTGCCAGCAGCTTAGACAGGGGGAAGGGGATAAAGGGACAAGAGACCCAGTACTTC
CDR3 protein: CASSLDRGKGIKGQETQYF

clone size: .
V gene: TRBV28
D gene: TRBD1
J gene: TRBJ1-5
CDR3 DNA: TGTGCCAGCACTATACAGGGGGCTAGAAGCAATCAGCCCCAGCATTTT
CDR3 protein: CASTIQGARSNQPQHF

clone size: .
V gene: TRBV18
D gene: TRBD1
J gene: TRBJ1-5
CDR3 DNA: TGTGCCAGCTCACCACGGGAACAGGGGCAAAATCAGCCCCAGCATTTT
CDR3 protein: CASSPREQGQNQPQHF

clone size: .
V gene: TRBV6-5
D gene: TRBD2
J gene: TRBJ2-1
CDR3 DNA: TGTGCCAGCAGTAGCGGGGGCCTTTACAATGAGCAGTTCTTC
CDR3 protein: CASSSGGLYNEQFF

clone size: .
V gene: TRBV6-5
D gene: .
J gene: TRBJ1-2
CDR3 DNA: TGTGCCAGCAGTTACTCGAGACGGGGGGACTATGGCTACACCTTC
CDR3 protein: CASSYSRRGDYGYTF

clone size: .
V gene: TRBV18
D gene: TRBD1
J gene: TRBJ1-4
CDR3 DNA: TGTGCCAGCCTGGGACAGATTAATGAAAAACTGTTTTTT
CDR3 protein: CASLGQINEKLFF

clone size: .
V gene: TRBV28
D gene: TRBD1
J gene: TRBJ2-3
CDR3 DNA: TGTGCCAGCCTTATGACAGGGAAAAGCACAGATACGCAGTATTTT
CDR3 protein: CASLMTGKSTDTQYF

clone size: .
V gene: TRBV28
D gene: .
J gene: TRBJ2-3
CDR3 DNA: TGTGCCAGCAGTTTATATACAGGGTCTAGCACAGATACGCAGTATTTT
CDR3 protein: CASSLYTGSSTDTQYF

clone size: .
V gene: TRBV6-5
D gene: TRBD1
J gene: TRBJ1-2
CDR3 DNA: TGTGCCAGCAGTTACCCCGGGACAGGGGGCGTATATGGCTACACCTTC
CDR3 protein: CASSYPGTGGVYGYTF

clone size: .
V gene: TRBV19
D gene: .
J gene: TRBJ1-4
CDR3 DNA: TGTGCCAGTAGTATACGGCGCGGGGGACACGCAACTAATGAAAAACTGTTTTTT
CDR3 protein: CASSIRRGGHATNEKLFF